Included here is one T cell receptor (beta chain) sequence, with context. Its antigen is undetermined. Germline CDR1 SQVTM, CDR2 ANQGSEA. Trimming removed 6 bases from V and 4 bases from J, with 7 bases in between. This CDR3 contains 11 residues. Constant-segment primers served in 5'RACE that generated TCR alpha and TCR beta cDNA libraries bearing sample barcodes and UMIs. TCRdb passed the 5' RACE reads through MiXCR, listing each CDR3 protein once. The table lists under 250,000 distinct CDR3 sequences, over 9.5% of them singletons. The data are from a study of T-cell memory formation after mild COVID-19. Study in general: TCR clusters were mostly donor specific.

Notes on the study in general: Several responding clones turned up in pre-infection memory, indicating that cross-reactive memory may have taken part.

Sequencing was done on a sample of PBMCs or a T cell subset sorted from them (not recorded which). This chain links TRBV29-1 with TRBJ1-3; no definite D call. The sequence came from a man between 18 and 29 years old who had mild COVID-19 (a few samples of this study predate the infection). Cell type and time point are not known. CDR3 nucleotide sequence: TGCAGCGTGAAACAGGGAAACACCATATATTTT. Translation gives CSVKQGNTIYF.